This T cell receptor beta chain was obtained from a study of T cells in localized non-small cell lung cancer. Study results and caveats: A higher density of T cells in blood coincided with extended overall survival.

Worth noting for this clone: As yet, its antigen is unknown.

V lost 10 bases and J 2 bases, leaving 17 bases between the germline ends. From germline, CDR1 is MNHEY and CDR2 SVGAGI. The CDR3 is made up of 14 amino acids. The repertoire was sequenced with immunoSEQ multiplex PCR; TCRdb's copy has only in-frame clones and lacks some. The sample contains 30,000 to 45,000 clones, over 80% of which appear only once. This receptor was taken from a woman aged 35-75 years with stage I lung adenocarcinoma. Sequencing was performed on peripheral blood, taken before any cancer treatment. J is TRBJ1-2 and V is TRBV6-5, with D maybe TRBD1 (6 bases). The CDR3 nucleotides read TGTGCCACCACCCAGGGGTTGAGGAACTATGGCTACACCTTC. Its protein is CATTQGLRNYGYTF.